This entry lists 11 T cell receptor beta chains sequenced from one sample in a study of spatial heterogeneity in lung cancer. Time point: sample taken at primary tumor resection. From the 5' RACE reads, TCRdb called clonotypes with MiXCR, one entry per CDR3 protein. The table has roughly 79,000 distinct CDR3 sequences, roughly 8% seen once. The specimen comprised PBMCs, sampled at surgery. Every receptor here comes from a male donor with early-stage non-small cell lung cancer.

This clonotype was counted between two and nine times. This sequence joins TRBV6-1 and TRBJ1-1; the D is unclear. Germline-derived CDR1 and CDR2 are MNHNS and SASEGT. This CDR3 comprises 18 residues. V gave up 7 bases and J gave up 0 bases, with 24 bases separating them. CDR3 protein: CASTPSEVNLGMNTEAFF. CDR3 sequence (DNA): TGTGCCAGCACTCCGAGTGAGGTAAACTTGGGGATGAACACTGAAGCTTTCTTT.

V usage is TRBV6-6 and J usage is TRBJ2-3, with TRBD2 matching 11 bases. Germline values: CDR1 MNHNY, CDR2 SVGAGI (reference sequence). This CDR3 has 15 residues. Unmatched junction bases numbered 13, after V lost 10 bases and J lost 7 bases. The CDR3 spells CATILSGRAGNTQYF. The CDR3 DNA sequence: TGTGCCACCATCCTTAGCGGGAGGGCCGGGAATACGCAGTATTTT.

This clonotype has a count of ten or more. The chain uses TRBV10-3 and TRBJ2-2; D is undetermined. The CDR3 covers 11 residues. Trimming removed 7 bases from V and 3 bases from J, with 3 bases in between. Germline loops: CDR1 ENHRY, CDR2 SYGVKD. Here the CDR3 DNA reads TGTGCCATCAAAGACACCGGGGAGCTGTTTTTT. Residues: CAIKDTGELFF.

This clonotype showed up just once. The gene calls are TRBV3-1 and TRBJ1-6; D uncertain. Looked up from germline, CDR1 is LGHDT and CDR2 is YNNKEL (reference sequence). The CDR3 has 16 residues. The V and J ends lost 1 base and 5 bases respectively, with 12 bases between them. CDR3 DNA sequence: TGTGCCAGCAGCCAAGTATTTGGGTCTGATAATTCACCCCTCCACTTT. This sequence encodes CASSQVFGSDNSPLHF.

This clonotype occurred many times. The chain's CDR3 is CASSQVWGGSTYEQYF. The CDR3 coding sequence is TGCGCCAGCAGCCAAGTATGGGGGGGCTCGACCTACGAGCAGTACTTC. This sequence joins TRBV4-3 and TRBJ2-7, with D perhaps matching TRBD2 (7 bases). The CDR3 is 16 amino acids. CDR1 is LGHNA, CDR2 YSLEER, per germline. Trimming took off 1 base at V and 2 bases at J, with 15 bases between the two ends.

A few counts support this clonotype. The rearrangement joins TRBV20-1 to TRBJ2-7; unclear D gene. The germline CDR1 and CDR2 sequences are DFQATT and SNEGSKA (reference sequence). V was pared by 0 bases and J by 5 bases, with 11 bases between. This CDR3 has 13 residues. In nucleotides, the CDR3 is TGCAGTGCTAGAGATTCAAGGCCCCACGAGCAGTACTTC. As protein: CSARDSRPHEQYF.

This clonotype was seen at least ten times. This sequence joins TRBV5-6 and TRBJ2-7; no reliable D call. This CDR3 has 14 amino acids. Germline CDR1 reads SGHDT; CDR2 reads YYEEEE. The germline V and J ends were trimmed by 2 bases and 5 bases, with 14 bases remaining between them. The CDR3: CASSFGGAYDEQYF. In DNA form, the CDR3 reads TGTGCCAGCAGCTTTGGTGGAGCTTACGACGAGCAGTACTTC. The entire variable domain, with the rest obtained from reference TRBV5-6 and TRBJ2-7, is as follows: DAGVTQSPTHLIKTRGQQVTLRCSPKSGHDTVSWYQQALGQGPQFIFQYYEEEERQRGNFPDRFSGHQFPNYSSELNVNALLLGDSALYLCASSFGGAYDEQYFGPGTRLTVT.

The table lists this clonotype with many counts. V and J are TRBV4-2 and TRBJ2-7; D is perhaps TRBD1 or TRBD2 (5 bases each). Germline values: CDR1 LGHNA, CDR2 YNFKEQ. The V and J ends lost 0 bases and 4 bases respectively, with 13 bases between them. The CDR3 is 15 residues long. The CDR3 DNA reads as TGTGCCAGCAGCCAAGATGGGGGTGACTCTTACGAGCAGTACTTC. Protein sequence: CASSQDGGDSYEQYF.

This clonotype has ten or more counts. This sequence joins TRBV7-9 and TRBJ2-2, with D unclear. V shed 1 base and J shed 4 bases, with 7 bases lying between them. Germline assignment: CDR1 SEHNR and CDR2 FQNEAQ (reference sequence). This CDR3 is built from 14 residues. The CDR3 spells CASSLELRTGELFF. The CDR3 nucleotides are TGTGCCAGCAGCTTAGAACTCCGCACCGGGGAGCTGTTTTTT.

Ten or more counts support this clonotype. CDR3 amino acids: CASSPAPLSGGAGAFF. Here the CDR3 DNA reads TGTGCCAGCAGCCCCGCCCCGTTATCAGGGGGCGCAGGGGCTTTCTTT. The chain carries TRBV27 and TRBJ1-1; TRBD1 matches at 8 bases. The V and J ends lost 6 bases and 11 bases, in that order; junction bases with no gene match: 20. CDR1 MNHEY and CDR2 SMNVEV come from the germline V gene (reference sequence). The length of the CDR3 is 16 residues.

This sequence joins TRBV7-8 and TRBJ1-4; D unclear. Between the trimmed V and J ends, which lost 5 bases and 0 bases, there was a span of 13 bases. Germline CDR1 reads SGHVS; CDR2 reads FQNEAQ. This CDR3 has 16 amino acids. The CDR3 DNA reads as TGTGCCAGCAGCCTCCTGACATCCGCAACTAATGAAAAACTGTTTTTT. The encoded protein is CASSLLTSATNEKLFF.